This T cell receptor beta chain was found in a study of siplizumab effects on memory and regulatory T cells. Study observations and caveats: Naive T cells seemed more diverse than memory cells and seemed major alloresponse contributors. The authors did not confirm suppressive function in proliferating Tregs from siplizumab cultures.

Some clones are missing from TCRdb's copy, which holds only in-frame ones; the method was immunoSEQ multiplex PCR. Seen here are approximately 100,000 clones, roughly 95% observed once, and the top ten hold under 0.2%. Notes on this clone: What it binds is not known.

This CDR3 region has 15 residues. Germline V gene sequence: CDR1 MNHEY, CDR2 SVGAGI. The V gene lost 4 bases and the J gene lost 0 bases, with 13 bases spanning the gap. The sequencing input was non-Treg CD4+ T cells sorted from blood. The rearrangement uses TRBV6-5 and TRBJ2-7; possibly TRBD2 for D (5 bases). The receptor was derived from a human donor in good health. CDR3 residues: CASSSPHEGSYEQYF. Written as DNA, the CDR3 is TGTGCCAGCAGTTCGCCCCACGAGGGCTCCTACGAGCAGTACTTC.